This paragraph covers one T cell receptor beta chain sequence. This entry is derived from a study of blood T cell repertoires in COVID-19. Whole-study context: Acute-phase and convalescent COVID-19 samples originated in the United States, Italy and Spain.

TCRdb's table, derived via immunoSEQ multiplex PCR, lists solely in-frame clones and lacks some. In the table there are about 40,000 clones, about 85% of which are singletons. The sequenced sample consisted of peripheral blood. This receptor was taken from a man aged 60 to 75 with COVID-19, enrolled during active disease.

DNA of the CDR3: TGTGCCAGCGCACCCAGGAATTCCTACGAGCAGTACTTC. It codes for CASAPRNSYEQYF. The chain employs TRBV28 and TRBJ2-7; D uncertain. The CDR3 has 13 amino acids. Germline assignment: CDR1 MDHEN and CDR2 SYDVKM. Trimming shortened V by 8 bases and J by 1 base, and 12 bases separated the two germline ends. Full variable domain (remainder filled in from reference TRBV28 and TRBJ2-7): DVKVTQSSRYLVKRTGEKVFLECVQDMDHENMFWYRQDPGLGLRLIYFSYDVKMKEKGDIPEGYSVSREKKERFSLILESASTNQTSMYLCASAPRNSYEQYFGPGTRLTVT.